This TCR beta chain originates from a study of T-cell reconstitution after alpha-beta-depleted transplantation in children (dated by TCRdb to about 2016). Describing the broader study: The study quantitatively tracked T-cell immune reconstitution after TCRalphabeta/CD19-depleted allogeneic hematopoietic cell transplantation in children using TCR repertoire profiling. The paper as a whole reports these results and caveats: The high TCRbeta diversity at day 60 in some patients was ascribed to recipient T cells and intrathymic progenitors that had survived conditioning. Apparently early alphabetaT-cell count recovery about two months after transplant reportedly relied on only several hundred rapidly expanded clones derived from non-depleted graft cells. Over subsequent months, a decline in hyperexpanded clone frequencies was noted, and after one year, T-cell counts and TCRbeta diversity were mostly ascribed to newly produced T cells.

The library relied on PCR. Sequenced using an Illumina HiSeq 2500. TCR libraries were prepared with molecular barcoding, using unique molecular identifiers to normalize TCRbeta repertoire quantification. Clones were called with MiXCR by TCRdb after fastp trimmed the public reads at Q25, and only in-frame beta chains were retained. Rows are unified per CDR3 protein, each entry keeping the most common DNA and genes. This sample is represented by 450,000 to 700,000 distinct CDR3 sequences; approximately 30% of them were singletons. Under 45% of the sample is taken by the ten largest. V is clipped by 0 bases and J by 5 bases, and the sequence between their germline boundaries is 19 bases long. Looking up the germline V gene (reference sequence) yields CDR1 DFQATT and CDR2 SNEGSKA. From the cysteine through the phenylalanine, the CDR3 covers 16 amino acids. The CDR3 DNA has 48 bases and is translated from base 1.

The treatment or condition label for this specimen denotes: allogeneic hematopoietic cell transplantation with graft depleted of TCRalphabeta T cells and CD19 B cells. The transplant recipients were children given TCRalphabeta/CD19-depleted allogeneic hematopoietic cell grafts. In this sample, this clonotype turned up a few times. There is no known antigen for this receptor. Per-base qualities were not stored, and no clone one base away is much larger. This receptor was taken from a boy under two years old with Wiskott-Aldrich syndrome, due to receive a stem cell transplant. The sample here was PBMCs, taken before TCRalphabeta/CD19-depleted stem cell transplant. Recombination joined TRBV20-1 with TRBJ2-5, with a weak D call of TRBD1 (6 bases match). The CDR3 has the sequence CSARDPLARGRETQYF. The sequenced DNA: TGCAGTGCTAGAGATCCTCTCGCCAGGGGCCGGGAGACCCAGTACTTC.